In this sample, the clone carrying this TCR beta chain turned up once. Antigen unknown. In germline, CDR1 is SGHTA, CDR2 FQGNSA. This CDR3 comprises 15 residues. The ends were cut back, 3 bases at V and 0 bases at J, with 11 bases in the middle. Libraries were prepared by immunoSEQ multiplex PCR; TCRdb keeps only in-frame clonotypes and omits some of them. This sample has around 39,000 clones; about nine tenths occur once, and the top ten carry about 4.3%. The data are from a study of OX40 agonist ivuxolimab in advanced cancers. As for the study in general: Participants averaged approximately 60 years of age (range roughly 23 to 80) and were around 85% male.

Autoimmune disease history or systemic immunosuppression led to patients being barred. Samples of blood were obtained at baseline, on cycle 4 day 1, and on cycle 7 day 1. Overall study findings and caveats: Clonal expansion from baseline to week 6 occurred in both CD4+ and CD8+ T cells.

The origin of this receptor is an adult with an advanced solid tumor such as melanoma, head and neck, liver or kidney cancer. The V and J genes are TRBV7-2 and TRBJ1-1; D is unresolved. Sequences were derived from CD4+ or CD8+ T cells sorted from blood, sampled in a trial of the OX40 agonist ivuxolimab. In DNA, the CDR3 is TGTGCCAGCAGCTTCACACAAACCATGAACACTGAAGCTTTCTTT. Its protein product is CASSFTQTMNTEAFF. The full variable domain, with the rest looked up from reference TRBV7-2 and TRBJ1-1, is GAGVSQSPSNKVTEKGKDVELRCDPISGHTALYWYRQSLGQGLEFLIYFQGNSAPDKSGLPSDRFSAERTGGSVSTLTIQRTQQEDSAVYLCASSFTQTMNTEAFFGQGTRLTVV.